This T cell receptor beta chain was recorded in a study of T cell changes during pregnancy in multiple sclerosis. The assay was immunoSEQ multiplex PCR, and TCRdb's table has in-frame clones only and misses some. The data show 75,000 to 100,000 clones, roughly 92% seen once. Looked up from germline, CDR1 is SGHTA and CDR2 is FQGNSA. The CDR3 is 17 amino acids. With 0 bases clipped from V and 7 bases from J, the junction kept 8 bases outside the gene matches. The receptor comes from a female donor with multiple sclerosis, enrolled in a pregnancy study. The chain couples TRBV7-2 to TRBJ2-1, with 11 positions matching TRBD2. The specimen was peripheral blood, collected after pregnancy. Here the CDR3 DNA reads TGTGCCAGCAGCTTAGCTACTACTAGCGGGAGTAGGAATGAGCAGTTCTTC. Protein sequence: CASSLATTSGSRNEQFF.